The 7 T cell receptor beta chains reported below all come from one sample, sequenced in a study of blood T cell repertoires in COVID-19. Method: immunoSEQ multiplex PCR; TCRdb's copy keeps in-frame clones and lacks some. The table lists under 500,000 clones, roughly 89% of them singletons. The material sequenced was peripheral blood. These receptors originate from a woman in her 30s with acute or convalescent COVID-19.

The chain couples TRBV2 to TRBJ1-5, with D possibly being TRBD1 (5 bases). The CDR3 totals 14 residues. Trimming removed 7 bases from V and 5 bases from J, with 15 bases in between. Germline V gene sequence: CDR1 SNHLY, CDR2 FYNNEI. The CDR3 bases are TGTGCCAGCATGGCAGGGAGGATGGATCAGCCCCAGCATTTT. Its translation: CASMAGRMDQPQHF.

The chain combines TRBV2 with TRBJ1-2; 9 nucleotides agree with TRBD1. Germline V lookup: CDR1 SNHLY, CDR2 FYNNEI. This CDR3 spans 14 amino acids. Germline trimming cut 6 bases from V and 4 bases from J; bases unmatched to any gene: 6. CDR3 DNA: TGTGCCAGCAGAGATGGACAGGGGCGCTATGGCTACACCTTC. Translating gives CASRDGQGRYGYTF.

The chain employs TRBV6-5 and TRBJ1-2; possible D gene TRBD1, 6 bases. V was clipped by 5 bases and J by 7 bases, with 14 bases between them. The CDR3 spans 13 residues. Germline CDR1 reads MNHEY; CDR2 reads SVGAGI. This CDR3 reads CASSPPGGAGYTF. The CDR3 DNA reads TGTGCCAGCAGTCCTCCTGGGGGGGCTGGCTACACCTTC.

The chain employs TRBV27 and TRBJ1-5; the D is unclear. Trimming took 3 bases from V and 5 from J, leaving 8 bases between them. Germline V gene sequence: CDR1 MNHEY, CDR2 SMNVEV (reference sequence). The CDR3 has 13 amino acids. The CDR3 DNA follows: TGTGCCAGCAGTTTGCGGGAGGATCAGCCCCAGCATTTT. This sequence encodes CASSLREDQPQHF.

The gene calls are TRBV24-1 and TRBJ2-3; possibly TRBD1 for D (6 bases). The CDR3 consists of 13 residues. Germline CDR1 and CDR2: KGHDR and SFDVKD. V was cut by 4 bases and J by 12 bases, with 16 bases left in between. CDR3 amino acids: CATSDPRGNVQYF. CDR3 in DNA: TGTGCCACCAGTGACCCCAGGGGAAATGTCCAGTATTTT.

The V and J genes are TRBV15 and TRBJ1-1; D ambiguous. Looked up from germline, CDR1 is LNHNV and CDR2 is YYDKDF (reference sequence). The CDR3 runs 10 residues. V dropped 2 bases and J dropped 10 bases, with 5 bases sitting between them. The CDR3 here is CATSRSRAFF. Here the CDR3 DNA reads TGTGCCACCAGCAGATCTCGAGCTTTCTTT. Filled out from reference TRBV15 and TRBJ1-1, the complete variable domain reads DAMVIQNPRYQVTQFGKPVTLSCSQTLNHNVMYWYQQKSSQAPKLLFHYYDKDFNNEADTPDNFQSRRPNTSFCFLDIRSPGLGDTAMYLCATSRSRAFFGQGTRLTVV.

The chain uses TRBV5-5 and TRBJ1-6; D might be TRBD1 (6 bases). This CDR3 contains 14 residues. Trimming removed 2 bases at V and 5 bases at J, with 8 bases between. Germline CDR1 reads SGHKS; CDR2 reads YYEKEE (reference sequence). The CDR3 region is CASSLEGDNSPLHF. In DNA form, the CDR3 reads TGTGCCAGCAGCTTAGAGGGGGATAATTCACCCCTCCACTTT.